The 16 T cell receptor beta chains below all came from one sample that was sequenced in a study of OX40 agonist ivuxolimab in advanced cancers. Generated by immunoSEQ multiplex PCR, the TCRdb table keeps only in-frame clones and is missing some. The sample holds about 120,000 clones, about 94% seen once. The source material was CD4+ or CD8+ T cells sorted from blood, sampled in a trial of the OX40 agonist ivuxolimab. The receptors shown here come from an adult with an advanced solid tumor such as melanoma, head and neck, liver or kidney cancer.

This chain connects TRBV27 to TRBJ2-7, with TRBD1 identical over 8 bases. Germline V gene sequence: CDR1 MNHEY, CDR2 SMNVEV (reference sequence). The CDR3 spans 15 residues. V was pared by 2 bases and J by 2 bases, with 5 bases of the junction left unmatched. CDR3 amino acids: CASSLIQGATYEQYF. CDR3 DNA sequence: TGTGCCAGCAGTTTAATTCAGGGGGCTACCTACGAGCAGTACTTC.

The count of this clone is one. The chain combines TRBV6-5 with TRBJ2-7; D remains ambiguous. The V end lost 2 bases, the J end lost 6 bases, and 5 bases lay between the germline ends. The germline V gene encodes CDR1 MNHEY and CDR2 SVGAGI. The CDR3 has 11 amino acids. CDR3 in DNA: TGTGCCAGCAGTTACGGTGGCGAGCAGTACTTC. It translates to CASSYGGEQYF.

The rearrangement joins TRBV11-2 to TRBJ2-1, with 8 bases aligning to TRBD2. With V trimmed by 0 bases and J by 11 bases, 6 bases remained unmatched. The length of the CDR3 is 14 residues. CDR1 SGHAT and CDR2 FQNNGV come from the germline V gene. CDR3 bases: TGTGCCAGCAGCTTAGATCTAGCGGGTCCCCAGCAGTTCTTC. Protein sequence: CASSLDLAGPQQFF.

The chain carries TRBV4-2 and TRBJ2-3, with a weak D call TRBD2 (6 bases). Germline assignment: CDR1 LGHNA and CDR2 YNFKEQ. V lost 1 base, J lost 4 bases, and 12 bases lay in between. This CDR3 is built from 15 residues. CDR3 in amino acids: CASSQAGVGADTQYF. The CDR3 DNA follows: TGTGCCAGCAGCCAAGCGGGAGTAGGAGCAGATACGCAGTATTTT.

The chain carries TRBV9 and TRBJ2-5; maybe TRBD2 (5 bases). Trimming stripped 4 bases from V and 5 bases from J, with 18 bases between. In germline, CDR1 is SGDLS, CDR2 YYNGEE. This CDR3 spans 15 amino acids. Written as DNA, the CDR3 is TGTGCCAGCAGCCCCCGGTGGGCCCCGGGGGAGACCCAGTACTTC. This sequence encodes CASSPRWAPGETQYF.

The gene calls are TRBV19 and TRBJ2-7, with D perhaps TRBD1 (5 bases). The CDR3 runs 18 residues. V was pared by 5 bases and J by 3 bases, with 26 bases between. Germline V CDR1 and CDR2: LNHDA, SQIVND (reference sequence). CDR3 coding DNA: TGTGCCAGTAGTCCCCTGGGGCTTGATATGACTGATTTCTACGAGCAGTACTTC. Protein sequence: CASSPLGLDMTDFYEQYF. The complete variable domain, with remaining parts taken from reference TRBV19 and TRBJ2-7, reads DGGITQSPKYLFRKEGQNVTLSCEQNLNHDAMYWYRQDPGQGLRLIYYSQIVNDFQKGDIAEGYSVSREKKESFPLTVTSAQKNPTAFYLCASSPLGLDMTDFYEQYFGPGTRLTVT.

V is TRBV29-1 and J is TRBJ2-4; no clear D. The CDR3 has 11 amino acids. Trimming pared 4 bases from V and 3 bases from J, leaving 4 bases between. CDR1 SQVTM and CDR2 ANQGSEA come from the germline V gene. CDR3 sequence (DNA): TGCAGCGTTGTAGGCAAAAACATTCAGTACTTC. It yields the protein CSVVGKNIQYF.

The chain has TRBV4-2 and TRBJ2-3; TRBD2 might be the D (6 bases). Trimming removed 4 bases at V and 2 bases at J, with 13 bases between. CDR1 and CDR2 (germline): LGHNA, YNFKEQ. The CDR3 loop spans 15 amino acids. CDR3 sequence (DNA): TGTGCCAGCAGCCCTGGGGGGTCCAACACAGATACGCAGTATTTT. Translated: CASSPGGSNTDTQYF.

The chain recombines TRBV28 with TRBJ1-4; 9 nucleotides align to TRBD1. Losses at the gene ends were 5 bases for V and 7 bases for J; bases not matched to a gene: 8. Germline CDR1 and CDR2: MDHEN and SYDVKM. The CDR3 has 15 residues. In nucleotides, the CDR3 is TGTGCCAGCAGTAACCGACAGGGGGTGGTTGAAAAACTGTTTTTT. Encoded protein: CASSNRQGVVEKLFF.

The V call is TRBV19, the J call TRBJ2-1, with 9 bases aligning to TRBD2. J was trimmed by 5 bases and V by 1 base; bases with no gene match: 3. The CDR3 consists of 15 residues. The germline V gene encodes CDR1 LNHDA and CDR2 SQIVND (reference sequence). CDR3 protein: CASSIGGGAHNEQFF. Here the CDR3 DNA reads TGTGCCAGTAGTATAGGCGGGGGGGCCCACAATGAGCAGTTCTTC. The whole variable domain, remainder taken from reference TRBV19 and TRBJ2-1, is DGGITQSPKYLFRKEGQNVTLSCEQNLNHDAMYWYRQDPGQGLRLIYYSQIVNDFQKGDIAEGYSVSREKKESFPLTVTSAQKNPTAFYLCASSIGGGAHNEQFFGPGTRLTVL.

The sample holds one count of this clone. Written as DNA, the CDR3 is TGTGCCAGCAGCTTACTGCTTGGGGATACGCAGTATTTT. This sequence encodes CASSLLLGDTQYF. J is TRBJ2-3 and V is TRBV7-9; D gene ambiguous. The CDR3 is 13 residues long. Trimming cost V 2 bases and J 6 bases, with 9 bases left between them. CDR1 and CDR2 (germline): SEHNR, FQNEAQ (reference sequence).

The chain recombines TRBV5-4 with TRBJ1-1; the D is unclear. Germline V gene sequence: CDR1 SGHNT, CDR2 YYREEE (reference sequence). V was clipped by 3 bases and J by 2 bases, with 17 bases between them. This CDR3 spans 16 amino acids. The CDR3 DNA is TGTGCCAGCAGCTCGGGTCGCGGGTGGGCCAACACTGAAGCTTTCTTT. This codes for CASSSGRGWANTEAFF.

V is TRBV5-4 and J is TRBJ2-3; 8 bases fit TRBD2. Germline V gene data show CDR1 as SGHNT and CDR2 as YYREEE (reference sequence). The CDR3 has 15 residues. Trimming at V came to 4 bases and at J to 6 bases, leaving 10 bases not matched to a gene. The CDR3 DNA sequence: TGTGCCAGCAGCCCGACGGGGGGGCTCGGGGATACGCAGTATTTT. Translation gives CASSPTGGLGDTQYF.

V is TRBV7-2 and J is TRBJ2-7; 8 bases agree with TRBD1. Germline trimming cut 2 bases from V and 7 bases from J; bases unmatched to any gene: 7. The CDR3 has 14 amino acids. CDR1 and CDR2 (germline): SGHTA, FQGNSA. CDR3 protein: CASSLRQGRDEQYF. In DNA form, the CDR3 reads TGTGCCAGCAGCTTAAGACAGGGGCGGGATGAGCAGTACTTC.

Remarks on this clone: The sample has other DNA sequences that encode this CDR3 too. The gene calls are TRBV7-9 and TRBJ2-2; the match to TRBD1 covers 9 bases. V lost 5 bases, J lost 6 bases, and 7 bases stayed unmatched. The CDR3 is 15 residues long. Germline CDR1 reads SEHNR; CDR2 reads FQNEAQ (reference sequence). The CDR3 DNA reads TGTGCCAGCAGCCTAACAGGGGGCCGAGCCGGGGAGCTGTTTTTT. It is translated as CASSLTGGRAGELFF.

The CDR3 DNA reads TGTGCCTGGAGTGGGGACAGGGGTAGCACAGATACGCAGTATTTT. This translates into CAWSGDRGSTDTQYF. The rearrangement links TRBV30 to TRBJ2-3, with 10 bases lining up with TRBD1. Germline CDR1 is GTSNPN and CDR2 is SVGIG (reference sequence). The CDR3 is made up of 15 amino acids. V lost 1 base to trimming and J lost 0 bases; unmatched junction nucleotides: 1.